A selection of T cell receptor beta chains follows, all from one sample in a study of blood T cell repertoires in COVID-19. Generated by immunoSEQ multiplex PCR, the TCRdb table keeps only in-frame clones and is missing some. The table lists 300,000 to 400,000 clones, roughly nine tenths of them singletons. The material sequenced was peripheral blood. The receptors here all came from a woman under 40 with COVID-19, enrolled during active disease. Each CDR3 is given with its conserved first and last residue. The D gene is left open where the match is weak. Some rows have no size entry. The others give once, few or many, or a class for an expanded clone.

abundance | j_gene | v_gene | len | d_gene | CDR3nt | CDR3aa
NA | TRBJ1-3 | TRBV5-1 | 14 | NA | TGCGCCAGCAGCTTGGGTCCGTCGGAGAACACCATATATTTT | CASSLGPSENTIYF
NA | TRBJ2-1 | TRBV10-2 | 17 | TRBD2 | TGCGCCACCCTCCCCGGGACTAGCGGGAGCCCGAACAATGAGCAGTTCTTC | CATLPGTSGSPNNEQFF
NA | TRBJ1-5 | TRBV19 | 15 | NA | TGTGCCAGTAACTCCCTCGAAGGCTCGGGTCAGCCCCAGCATTTT | CASNSLEGSGQPQHF
few | TRBJ1-1 | TRBV6-5 | 14 | NA | TGTGCCAGCAAACAGGGACCCATGAACACTGAAGCTTTCTTT | CASKQGPMNTEAFF
NA | TRBJ1-5 | TRBV18 | 16 | TRBD1 | TGTGCCAGCTCACCATGGGACAGGGGGCTGGATCAGCCCCAGCATTTT | CASSPWDRGLDQPQHF
once | TRBJ1-1 | TRBV6-2/TRBV6-3 | 16 | TRBD1 | TGTGCCAGCAGTGCCTCCGGGACAGGGGCGAGCACTGAAGCTTTCTTT | CASSASGTGASTEAFF
NA | TRBJ2-2 | TRBV21-1 | 13 | NA | TGTGCCAGCTTTTCCGGGAGCACCGGGGAGCTGTTTTTT | CASFSGSTGELFF
NA | TRBJ2-5 | TRBV29-1 | 16 | TRBD2 | TGCAGCGTGCCCGGGACTAGCGGGAGGGCGGGAGAGACCCAGTACTTC | CSVPGTSGRAGETQYF
NA | TRBJ1-1 | TRBV6-1 | 16 | TRBD1 | TGTGCCAGCAGTGAAGGTATGGCAGGGGGCGGAACTGAAGCTTTCTTT | CASSEGMAGGGTEAFF
once | TRBJ1-2 | TRBV7-2 | 16 | TRBD1 | TGTGCCAGCAGCTTAGGGGGACAGGGCCGTGGCTATGGCTACACCTTC | CASSLGGQGRGYGYTF
NA | TRBJ1-3 | TRBV13 | 14 | NA | TGTGCCAGCAGCTTATGGCAGGGTGGTGGCACCATATATTTT | CASSLWQGGGTIYF
NA | TRBJ1-1 | TRBV7-6 | 16 | NA | TGTGCCAGCAGCTTAGTGGGACTGTCGGTGAACACTGAAGCTTTCTTT | CASSLVGLSVNTEAFF
NA | TRBJ1-2 | TRBV5-4 | 14 | NA | TGTGCCAGCAGCTTACCCGAGCGTAACTATGGCTACACCTTC | CASSLPERNYGYTF
NA | TRBJ1-1 | TRBV5-6 | 15 | NA | TGTGCCAGCAGCTTATACCTAAATATGAACACTGAAGCTTTCTTT | CASSLYLNMNTEAFF
NA | TRBJ2-1 | TRBV7-2 | 13 | TRBD2 | TGTGCCAGCAGCAAAAAAACTAGCGCCGAGCAGTTCTTC | CASSKKTSAEQFF
NA | TRBJ2-5 | TRBV5-6 | 17 | TRBD2 | TGTGCCAGCAGCTTGCTGGGCGGGGGGAAAGACCAAGAGACCCAGTACTTC | CASSLLGGGKDQETQYF
NA | TRBJ2-1 | TRBV11-3 | 16 | NA | TGTGCCAGCAGCTTATCCCCCAGGGCCTCCTACCATGAGCAGTTCTTC | CASSLSPRASYHEQFF
NA | TRBJ1-4 | TRBV7-8 | 16 | TRBD1 | TGTGCCAGCAGCTTAGTTCTCAGGGGGCGCGGTGAAAAACTGTTTTTT | CASSLVLRGRGEKLFF
NA | TRBJ2-3 | TRBV5-1 | 13 | NA | TGCGCCAGCAGCTGGGGCCTCACAGATACGCAGTATTTT | CASSWGLTDTQYF
NA | TRBJ2-3 | TRBV4-3 | 16 | NA | TGCGCCAGCAGCGAACAACCTGCTAGTAGCACAGATACGCAGTATTTT | CASSEQPASSTDTQYF
NA | TRBJ2-3 | TRBV7-6 | 15 | NA | TGTGCCAGCAGCATAACCGGGTCCCCCACAGATACGCAGTATTTT | CASSITGSPTDTQYF
NA | TRBJ2-3 | TRBV10-1 | 16 | TRBD2 | TGCGCCAGCAGGACTAGCGGGGGGGCGGGCACAGATACGCAGTATTTT | CASRTSGGAGTDTQYF